Each of the 10 T cell receptor beta chains below was sequenced from the same sample in a study of human T cells and chemical hapten exposure. Regarding time point: patch test 1, 2 weeks after DPC sensitization. As to treatment: therapeutic diphenylcyclopropenone sensitization with weekly scalp DPC. TCRdb recomputed calls from the RACE reads with MiXCR, one row per CDR3 protein. Counted here are roughly 380,000 distinct CDR3 sequences, around 5% occurring once; the ten biggest clones make up about 2.1%. This sample comprised whole blood, obtained in connection with sensitization to the hapten diphenylcyclopropenone (DPC). The receptors originated from a woman aged 45-65 years with alopecia areata. Some clones in this sample may be carry-over from other donors' samples.

In its sample, this clonotype was seen a few times. The chain combines TRBV6-5 with TRBJ1-2; tentatively, D is TRBD1 (6 bases). Trimming pared 5 bases from V and 1 base from J, leaving 14 bases between. Germline CDR1 MNHEY, CDR2 SVGAGI. CDR3 length: 15 residues. CDR3 DNA sequence: TGTGCCAGCAGTAACGGGGGCCGCGGTAACTATGGCTACACCTTC. Translated: CASSNGGRGNYGYTF.

This clonotype was seen at least ten times. The V gene is TRBV18, the J gene TRBJ1-2; D is ambiguous. Germline CDR1 and CDR2: KGHSH and LQKENI. The CDR3 runs 13 residues. V lost 4 bases and J lost 6, with 12 bases in between. The CDR3 DNA is TGTGCCAGCTCACGAGAGCAAACCGATGGCTACACCTTC. As protein: CASSREQTDGYTF.

This chain connects TRBV6-2 or TRBV6-3 to TRBJ1-2; D remains ambiguous. Between the trimmed V and J ends, which lost 10 bases and 3 bases, there was a span of 6 bases. Germline CDR1 is MNHEY and CDR2 is SVGEGT. This CDR3 region has 10 residues. The CDR3, as DNA: TGTGCCACGGAGGACTATGGCTACACCTTC. This codes for CATEDYGYTF.

This clonotype was counted at least ten times. The V gene is TRBV7-6, the J gene TRBJ1-3; no definite D call. The V and J ends lost 4 bases and 0 bases respectively, with 13 bases between them. The CDR3 spans 16 residues. Germline V gene data show CDR1 as SGHVS and CDR2 as FNYEAQ. As DNA, the CDR3 is TGTGCCAGCAGCTCAGGCCCATTAGCCTCTGGAAACACCATATATTTT. It codes for CASSSGPLASGNTIYF. The variable domain in full, with the rest retrieved from reference TRBV7-6 and TRBJ1-3, is GAGVSQSPRYKVTKRGQDVALRCDPISGHVSLYWYRQALGQGPEFLTYFNYEAQQDKSGLPNDRFSAERPEGSISTLTIQRTEQRDSAMYRCASSSGPLASGNTIYFGEGSWLTVV.

This clonotype was detected a few times. The rearrangement joins TRBV7-2 to TRBJ1-2; D is perhaps TRBD1 (5 bases). Trimming removed 1 base from V and 8 bases from J, with 11 bases in between. There are 13 residues in the CDR3. Germline lookup yields CDR1 SGHTA and CDR2 FQGNSA. CDR3 loop: CASSLVGDGGYTF. DNA of the CDR3: TGTGCCAGCAGCTTAGTAGGGGATGGAGGCTACACCTTC. The whole variable domain, filled in from reference TRBV7-2 and TRBJ1-2, reads GAGVSQSPSNKVTEKGKDVELRCDPISGHTALYWYRQSLGQGLEFLIYFQGNSAPDKSGLPSDRFSAERTGGSVSTLTIQRTQQEDSAVYLCASSLVGDGGYTFGSGTRLTVV.

This clonotype was seen more than once but under ten times. V is TRBV20-1 and J is TRBJ2-5; possibly TRBD1 or TRBD2 for D (6 bases each). V lost 6 bases, J lost 0 bases, and 11 bases lay in between. The germline V gene has CDR1 DFQATT and CDR2 SNEGSKA (reference sequence). The CDR3 length is 13 residues. The CDR3 loop reads CSARRGHQETQYF. For the CDR3, the DNA is TGCAGTGCCAGACGGGGGCACCAAGAGACCCAGTACTTC.

This clonotype was recorded many times. The V and J genes are TRBV10-3 and TRBJ1-1; D remains ambiguous. CDR3 length: 11 residues. In germline, CDR1 is ENHRY, CDR2 SYGVKD. This CDR3 is CATREDTEAFF. The CDR3 DNA sequence: TGTGCAACCCGTGAGGACACTGAAGCTTTCTTT.

This clonotype was recorded many times. The chain has TRBV12-5 and TRBJ1-4, with D hard to call. The CDR3 runs to 13 residues. The V gene's germline CDR1 is LGHNT and CDR2 FRNRAP. Trimming took 6 bases from V and 3 from J, leaving 8 bases between them. The CDR3 protein is CASGPPSNEKLFF. The CDR3 DNA follows: TGTGCTAGTGGACCTCCTTCTAATGAAAAACTGTTTTTT.

This clonotype occurred many times. J is TRBJ1-1 and V is TRBV12-3 or TRBV12-4, with D unclear. Trimming cost V 5 bases and J 6 bases, with 13 bases left between them. The CDR3 is 13 residues long. CDR3 nucleotide sequence: TGTGCCAGCAGTCCCCAGGTTGCGTCTGAAGCTTTCTTT. Its translation: CASSPQVASEAFF.

There are many counts of this clonotype. This sequence joins TRBV7-8 and TRBJ2-1; 13 bases map to TRBD2. The germline gives CDR1 SGHVS, CDR2 FQNEAQ. V shed 1 base and J 7 bases; nucleotides not matched to a gene: 4. The CDR3 contains 16 residues. For the CDR3, the DNA is TGTGCCAGCAGCTTAGGGTTGGGACTAGCGGGAAATGAGCAGTTCTTC. This encodes CASSLGLGLAGNEQFF.